Shown below are 19 T cell receptor beta chains from a single sample sequenced in a study of T cells in Graves' hyperthyroidism and ophthalmopathy. The source material, RNA transcripts, was used to amplify TCR beta CDR3 regions. First-round RT-PCR targeting the TCR CDR3 was performed with the HTBI primer set. Each CDR3 protein gets one entry after TCRdb re-called the multiplex PCR reads with MiXCR. The sample carries about 280,000 distinct CDR3 sequences, less than 30% recorded once. Sequencing input: blood. All receptors come from a man in his forties with Graves' hyperthyroidism that later progressed to Graves' ophthalmopathy.

In DNA form, the CDR3 reads TGCAGTGCTAGCCTAAAGCAAAGGAGGACTACGAGCACTGAAGCTTTCTTT. Encoded protein: CSASLKQRRTTSTEAFF. V and J are TRBV20-1 and TRBJ1-1; D gene unclear. Germline V gene lookup returns CDR1 DFQATT and CDR2 SNEGSKA (reference sequence). V was trimmed by 3 bases and J by 4 bases, leaving 24 bases between them. The CDR3 spans 17 residues.

This clonotype was counted at least ten times. V and J are TRBV12-3 or TRBV12-4 and TRBJ1-1; TRBD1 matches at 11 bases. The ends lost 6 bases at V and 6 bases at J; junction bases unmatched: 3. This CDR3 has 13 residues. The CDR3 DNA reads as TGTGCCAGCAGCCAGGGACAGGGGGCTGAAGCTTTCTTT. As protein: CASSQGQGAEAFF.

This clonotype was recorded at least ten times. The V and J genes are TRBV14 and TRBJ1-2; weak D call: TRBD1 (6 bases). Germline V gene data show CDR1 as SGHDN and CDR2 as FVKESK. V shed 4 bases and J shed 5 bases, with 11 bases lying between them. The CDR3 extends over 13 amino acids. For the CDR3, the DNA is TGTGCCAGCAGCCGAACAGGGAGATATGGCTACACCTTC. Its protein is CASSRTGRYGYTF.

This clonotype was detected ten times or more. V usage is TRBV7-9 and J usage is TRBJ2-5; 8 nucleotides match TRBD1. CDR3 length: 13 residues. Per the germline V gene, CDR1 is SEHNR and CDR2 is FQNEAQ (reference sequence). V lost 1 base and J lost 7; bases outside the gene matches: 2. CDR3 protein: CASSLVTGGTQYF. CDR3 nucleotide sequence: TGTGCCAGCAGCTTAGTAACAGGGGGGACCCAGTACTTC. The entire variable domain, with the rest obtained from reference TRBV7-9 and TRBJ2-5, is as follows: DTGVSQNPRHKITKRGQNVTFRCDPISEHNRLYWYRQTLGQGPEFLTYFQNEAQLEKSRLLSDRFSAERPKGSFSTLEIQRTEQGDSAMYLCASSLVTGGTQYFGPGTRLLVL.

This clonotype showed up many times. This sequence joins TRBV27 and TRBJ1-3, with 8 bases lining up with TRBD1. The CDR3 spans 15 residues. Germline loops: CDR1 MNHEY, CDR2 SMNVEV (reference sequence). J lost 2 bases, V lost 2 bases, and 2 bases had no gene match. The CDR3 region is CASSLQGAAGNTIYF. The CDR3 nucleotides are TGTGCCAGCAGTTTACAGGGGGCCGCTGGAAACACCATATATTTT.

The rearrangement uses TRBV24-1 and TRBJ2-5, with D possibly matching TRBD2 (5 bases). There are 15 residues in the CDR3. Germline CDR1 KGHDR, CDR2 SFDVKD. The V end was cut by 4 bases, the J end by 5 bases, with 16 bases between. The chain's CDR3 is CATSDRTEMGETQYF. CDR3 DNA sequence: TGTGCCACCAGTGACCGGACTGAAATGGGGGAGACCCAGTACTTC.

There are many counts of this clonotype. The gene calls are TRBV19 and TRBJ2-7, with 14 bases identical to TRBD2. The CDR3 is 13 amino acids. V trimming: 8 bases; J trimming: 6 bases; junction bases outside the gene matches: 3. Germline CDR1 reads LNHDA; CDR2 reads SQIVND (reference sequence). CDR3 DNA: TGTGCCAGTCAGGGACTAGCGGGAGCCGAGCAGTACTTC. Its translation: CASQGLAGAEQYF.

This rearrangement joins TRBV12-5 to TRBJ1-1; D may be TRBD1 (6 bases). Germline loops: CDR1 LGHNT, CDR2 FRNRAP. The CDR3 spans 14 residues. V lost 2 bases and J 4 bases, leaving 11 bases between the germline ends. The CDR3 DNA is TGTGCTAGTGGTTTGCATCGGGGGCTCACTGAAGCTTTCTTT. Amino acids: CASGLHRGLTEAFF.

This clonotype showed up many times. V and J are TRBV2 and TRBJ2-3; possible D gene TRBD2, 6 bases. This CDR3 is built from 15 residues. V shed 5 bases and J shed 4 bases, with 16 bases lying between them. Germline CDR1 SNHLY, CDR2 FYNNEI. CDR3 nucleotides: TGTGCCAGCAGTTCCTCTAACGGGAGCCCAGATACGCAGTATTTT. It is translated as CASSSSNGSPDTQYF.

This clonotype was recorded at least ten times. The V and J genes are TRBV28 and TRBJ1-2, with D uncertain. This CDR3 has 12 residues. Trimming took off 10 bases at V and 5 bases at J, with 14 bases between the two ends. CDR1 is MDHEN, CDR2 SYDVKM, per germline. CDR3 DNA sequence: TGTGCCACCGGCCCGGAGCTTTATGGCTACACCTTC. This translates into CATGPELYGYTF.

The J gene is TRBJ2-5, the V gene TRBV28; 13 bases align to TRBD2. Germline V lookup: CDR1 MDHEN, CDR2 SYDVKM. There are 18 residues in the CDR3. V lost 3 bases and J lost 5; bases outside the gene matches: 12. The CDR3 loop reads CASSFSQLGLAGTETQYF. The CDR3 nucleotides read TGTGCCAGCAGTTTTTCCCAGCTGGGACTAGCGGGAACGGAGACCCAGTACTTC.

Ten or more counts support this clonotype. The chain employs TRBV28 and TRBJ1-1; D not resolved. Germline V gives CDR1 MDHEN, CDR2 SYDVKM. V lost 4 bases and J 0 bases, leaving 12 bases between the germline ends. The CDR3 runs 15 residues. The CDR3 DNA sequence: TGTGCCAGCAGTTCGGCAATGTATGTGAACACTGAAGCTTTCTTT. Translation: CASSSAMYVNTEAFF.

Ten or more counts support this clonotype. The chain combines TRBV12-3 or TRBV12-4 with TRBJ2-5, with D perhaps matching TRBD1 or TRBD2 (5 bases each). Deletions cut 5 bases from V and 5 bases from J, with 15 bases between. The CDR3 is made up of 14 amino acids. The CDR3 bases are TGTGCCAGCAGTCATTCCGGGGCCGGGGAGACCCAGTACTTC. Its protein is CASSHSGAGETQYF.

This clonotype was found many times. V is TRBV11-2 and J is TRBJ2-7; a possible D gene is TRBD2 (6 bases). The CDR3 loop spans 13 amino acids. The germline V and J ends were trimmed by 7 bases and 4 bases, with 14 bases remaining between them. The V gene's germline CDR1 is SGHAT and CDR2 FQNNGV. CDR3 loop: CASTRPGGYEQYF. The CDR3 nucleotides are TGTGCCAGCACCAGACCTGGGGGGTACGAGCAGTACTTC.

In this sample, this clonotype turned up many times. The chain employs TRBV30 and TRBJ1-6; TRBD1 might be the D (6 bases). The length of the CDR3 is 12 residues. CDR1 GTSNPN and CDR2 SVGIG come from the germline V gene (reference sequence). V was cut by 6 bases and J by 13 bases, with 16 bases left in between. CDR3 sequence reads: CACLTGTSPLHF. Here the CDR3 DNA reads TGTGCCTGCTTAACAGGGACATCGCCCCTCCACTTT.

DNA of the CDR3: TGTGCCAGCAGCCTAAATCCGACAGGGGGATCCTACGAGCAGTACTTC. Protein: CASSLNPTGGSYEQYF. This chain links TRBV11-2 with TRBJ2-7; 9 bases agree with TRBD1. The V and J ends lost 5 bases and 1 base, in that order; junction bases with no gene match: 9. The CDR3 totals 16 residues. CDR1 is SGHAT, CDR2 FQNNGV, per germline.

The chain joins TRBV28 to TRBJ2-2, with 7 bases identical to TRBD1. The CDR3 has 16 residues. Trimming removed 6 bases from V and 7 bases from J; junction bases left unmatched: 14. CDR1 and CDR2 (germline): MDHEN, SYDVKM. CDR3 sequence (DNA): TGTGCCAGCAGCCTTCCCGGGACAGAACGACTCGGGGAGCTGTTTTTT. This sequence encodes CASSLPGTERLGELFF.

V is TRBV20-1 and J is TRBJ1-2, with a weak D call TRBD1 (5 bases). Trimming pared 7 bases from V and 8 bases from J, leaving 14 bases between. The germline V gene encodes CDR1 DFQATT and CDR2 SNEGSKA (reference sequence). The CDR3 consists of 11 residues. The CDR3 DNA is TGCAGTGGCAGGGTGCGTCACGGCTACACCTTC. It specifies CSGRVRHGYTF.

Many counts were recorded for this clonotype. The J gene is TRBJ1-6, the V gene TRBV5-1, with a weak D call TRBD1 (6 bases). The CDR3 contains 15 residues. Trimming pared 0 bases from V and 7 bases from J, leaving 11 bases between. CDR1 is SGHRS, CDR2 YFSETQ, per germline. The CDR3 DNA is TGCGCCAGCAGCTTGGAGCGGACAGCAAATTCACCCCTCCACTTT. Residues: CASSLERTANSPLHF.